The sequence of this T cell receptor (beta chain) was determined in a study of vaccination effects on CD4 cells after COVID-19. Study-level information: The vaccine given was either BNT162b2 or mRNA-1273, in two doses. General study results and limits: Small numbers of convalescent patients limited the study. It also lacked early post-infection timepoints. Clones from infection and from vaccination both contracted markedly late after vaccination.

Germline assignment: CDR1 SGHDT and CDR2 YYEEEE. V shed 5 bases and J shed 1 base, with 10 bases lying between them. This CDR3 is 14 amino acids long. Expansion of antigen-specific CD4+ T cells with viral peptide pools was carried out by the ViraFEST assay before sequencing. Subsequent to a culture period of less than twelve days, CD4+ T cells were isolated. According to the study, vaccine recipients showed no prior SARS-CoV-2 infection and negative nucleocapsid antibodies. Both day 3 and day 7 saw half the medium replaced with IL-2 medium. As concerns this clone: What it binds is not known.

The table came from immunoSEQ multiplex PCR; TCRdb's copy has only in-frame clones and leaves some out. This sample has about 73,000 clones, with roughly 79% found just once. V is TRBV5-6 and J is TRBJ1-5, with D uncertain. This receptor was identified in a human donor who received a COVID-19 vaccine. The sequencing used CD4+ T cells from PBMCs cultured with HCoV-NL63 spike peptides, collected before COVID-19 vaccination. Written as DNA, the CDR3 is TGTGCCAGCAGATTCCTGGGAAGCAATCAGCCCCAGCATTTT. This codes for CASRFLGSNQPQHF.